Here is one T cell receptor beta chain with its context. The germline gives CDR1 KGHDR, CDR2 SFDVKD. CDR3 length: 16 residues. V was pared by 4 bases and J by 1 base, with 13 bases between. This record comes from a study of blood T cell repertoires in COVID-19. Clones were sequenced by immunoSEQ multiplex PCR, and TCRdb holds only the in-frame ones, with some missing. The data contain about 400,000 clones, around nine tenths of them singletons. This chain links TRBV24-1 with TRBJ1-5, with D maybe TRBD1 (5 bases). Sequenced material: PBMCs or T cells enriched from blood (not recorded which). The origin of this receptor is a woman younger than 35 with acute COVID-19. CDR3: CATSDAGQGSNQPQHF. The CDR3 DNA follows: TGTGCCACCAGTGACGCTGGGCAGGGAAGCAATCAGCCCCAGCATTTT.